Each of the 28 T cell receptor beta chains below was sequenced from the same sample in a study of T cells after yellow fever vaccination. TCRdb re-analysed the 5' RACE reads in MiXCR, keeping a single row per CDR3 protein. The sample has hundreds of thousands of distinct CDR3 sequences, under 25% seen once; the top ten hold roughly an eighth. The specimen was PBMCs, collected 15 days after the yellow fever booster vaccination. The receptors were gathered from a young man who received the YFV17D yellow fever vaccine.

CDR3: CASTNAWGPGRYF. As DNA, the CDR3 is TGTGCCAGCACCAACGCTTGGGGCCCAGGACGGTACTTC. The V gene is TRBV12-3 or TRBV12-4, the J gene TRBJ2-7; TRBD1 might be the D (5 bases). The CDR3 extends over 13 amino acids. V lost 7 bases and J lost 12, with 22 bases in between.

This clonotype has more than one count but fewer than ten. The chain links TRBV6-1 to TRBJ2-7; 8 nucleotides match TRBD2. The V gene's germline CDR1 is MNHNS and CDR2 SASEGT. The CDR3 sequence is 14 residues long. Trimming took 8 bases from V and 3 from J; bases not matched to a gene: 9. The CDR3 region is CASAQLADYYEQYF. DNA for the CDR3: TGTGCCAGCGCCCAACTAGCGGATTACTACGAGCAGTACTTC.

The chain employs TRBV19 and TRBJ2-7, with TRBD2 matching 9 bases. The V and J ends lost 6 bases and 3 bases, in that order; junction bases with no gene match: 9. The CDR3 totals 15 residues. In germline, CDR1 is LNHDA, CDR2 SQIVND (reference sequence). CDR3 in amino acids: CASRGSGSERYEQYF. As DNA, the CDR3 is TGTGCCAGTAGAGGTAGCGGGAGTGAACGCTACGAGCAGTACTTC.

This clonotype was seen only a few times. In DNA, the CDR3 is TGTGCCAGCAGCTTACGGGACTGGACTAGCGGAGGGAAAAGGAAAGAGACCCAGTACTTC. It encodes CASSLRDWTSGGKRKETQYF. The gene calls are TRBV11-1 and TRBJ2-5; TRBD2 matches at 10 bases. Losses at the gene ends were 2 bases for V and 3 bases for J; bases not matched to a gene: 18. The germline V gene has CDR1 SGHAT and CDR2 FQDESV (reference sequence). The CDR3 contains 20 residues. Together with reference TRBV11-1 and TRBJ2-5, the CDR3 gives the full variable domain: EAEVAQSPRYKITEKSQAVAFWCDPISGHATLYWYRQILGQGPELLVQFQDESVVDDSQLPKDRFSAERLKGVDSTLKIQPAELGDSAMYLCASSLRDWTSGGKRKETQYFGPGTRLLVL.

J is TRBJ2-1 and V is TRBV6-1; 7 bases align to TRBD2. After removal of 4 bases from V and 1 base from J, the junction contained 7 bases not matched to a gene. CDR1 and CDR2 from the germline V gene are MNHNS and SASEGT. This CDR3 spans 16 amino acids. The chain's CDR3 is CASSGAGKTSYNEQFF. CDR3 in DNA: TGTGCCAGCAGTGGAGCGGGAAAGACATCCTACAATGAGCAGTTCTTC.

Only a few counts were recorded for this clonotype. This sequence joins TRBV20-1 and TRBJ2-2, with D perhaps assigned TRBD1 or TRBD2 (5 bases each). This CDR3 has 14 amino acids. The ends were cut back, 5 bases at V and 1 base at J, with 11 bases in the middle. Germline V gene sequence: CDR1 DFQATT, CDR2 SNEGSKA (reference sequence). CDR3 nucleotides: TGCAGTGCTCCCCGGGACGGGAACACCGGGGAGCTGTTTTTT. Encoded protein: CSAPRDGNTGELFF.

V usage is TRBV3-1 and J usage is TRBJ2-7, with a weak D call TRBD2 (5 bases). V shed 0 bases and J shed 9 bases, with 21 bases lying between them. This CDR3 comprises 16 residues. Germline values: CDR1 LGHDT, CDR2 YNNKEL (reference sequence). CDR3: CASSQEGYLTPRGQYF. CDR3 nucleotides: TGTGCCAGCAGCCAAGAAGGCTATTTGACCCCCCGGGGGCAGTACTTC.

The V call is TRBV7-2, the J call TRBJ2-3; D possibly matches TRBD1 or TRBD2 (6 bases each). The CDR3 is made up of 17 amino acids. V was cut by 3 bases and J by 4 bases, with 20 bases left in between. Germline V gene data show CDR1 as SGHTA and CDR2 as FQGNSA. CDR3 amino acids: CASSLRHGGGMADTQYF. Written as DNA, the CDR3 is TGTGCCAGCAGCTTGAGACATGGGGGCGGGATGGCAGATACGCAGTATTTT.

This clonotype was detected a few times. The rearrangement uses TRBV4-3 and TRBJ2-2; D gene ambiguous. Germline V gene data show CDR1 as LGHNA and CDR2 as YSLEER. The CDR3 is 14 amino acids. Trimming took off 0 bases at V and 1 base at J, with 3 bases between the two ends. The CDR3 DNA follows: TGCGCCAGCAGCCAAGAAGTGAACACCGGGGAGCTGTTTTTT. Translation gives CASSQEVNTGELFF.

This clonotype was detected a few times. The chain is built from TRBV25-1 and TRBJ2-7; the D gene is possibly TRBD1 (5 bases). Germline V gene sequence: CDR1 MGHDK, CDR2 SYGVNS. The CDR3 is 13 amino acids. V lost 8 bases, J lost 3 bases, and 14 bases lay in between. The CDR3 protein is CASAGQRSYEQYF. The CDR3 DNA is TGTGCCAGCGCAGGGCAGAGAAGCTACGAGCAGTACTTC.

There are a few counts of this clonotype. The rearrangement uses TRBV24-1 and TRBJ2-1, with TRBD2 matching 15 bases. Germline V CDR1 and CDR2: KGHDR, SFDVKD. V gave up 6 bases and J gave up 8 bases; unmatched junction bases: 4. The CDR3 loop spans 15 amino acids. The CDR3 sequence: CATSRGTSGRHEQFF. The CDR3 DNA sequence: TGTGCCACCAGTCGGGGGACTAGCGGGAGGCATGAGCAGTTCTTC.

The chain is built from TRBV7-9 and TRBJ2-5; no definite D call. Germline loops: CDR1 SEHNR, CDR2 FQNEAQ (reference sequence). V was trimmed by 5 bases and J by 0 bases, leaving 16 bases between them. The CDR3 totals 16 residues. The CDR3: CASSPTTPEYQETQYF. The CDR3 nucleotides are TGTGCCAGCAGCCCCACAACCCCCGAGTACCAAGAGACCCAGTACTTC.

This clonotype has more than one count but fewer than ten. The J gene is TRBJ1-2, the V gene TRBV5-1; TRBD1 matches at 8 bases. Germline V CDR1 and CDR2: SGHRS, YFSETQ. The ends lost 5 bases at V and 8 bases at J; junction bases unmatched: 5. This CDR3 has 12 residues. The CDR3 DNA follows: TGCGCCAGCAGGCCAGACAGGGGAGGCTACACCTTC. This encodes CASRPDRGGYTF.

This clonotype was detected a few times. This chain joins TRBV12-3 or TRBV12-4 and TRBJ2-7; 8 bases are a match to TRBD1. J lost 2 bases, V lost 1 base, and 10 bases had no gene match. The CDR3 is 17 residues long. CDR3 DNA: TGTGCCAGCAGTTTAGTTATAGGGGACAGGAGCCCCTACGAGCAGTACTTC. It encodes CASSLVIGDRSPYEQYF.

The chain recombines TRBV5-1 with TRBJ2-7; 8 bases align to TRBD2. Trimming removed 3 bases from V and 3 bases from J; junction bases left unmatched: 8. This CDR3 region has 15 residues. Germline V gives CDR1 SGHRS, CDR2 YFSETQ. In DNA, the CDR3 is TGCGCCAGCAGCTCCGAAAGCGGGGGACACTACGAGCAGTACTTC. This translates into CASSSESGGHYEQYF.

V gene TRBV18 combines with J gene TRBJ2-6, with TRBD1 as a possible D gene (5 bases). Per germline, CDR1 KGHSH and CDR2 LQKENI. The CDR3 loop spans 15 amino acids. Trimming pared 4 bases from V and 3 bases from J, leaving 10 bases between. The CDR3 region is CASSQGAVGANVLTF. CDR3 DNA: TGTGCCAGCTCACAAGGGGCGGTTGGGGCCAACGTCCTGACTTTC.

This sequence joins TRBV7-2 and TRBJ2-3; D remains ambiguous. The CDR3 is 13 residues long. Trimming shortened V by 2 bases and J by 7 bases, and 10 bases separated the two germline ends. Per germline, CDR1 SGHTA and CDR2 FQGNSA. Here the CDR3 reads CASSLYVGHTQYF. CDR3 sequence (DNA): TGTGCCAGCAGCTTATATGTGGGTCATACGCAGTATTTT.

This clonotype was seen a handful of times. This chain joins TRBV27 and TRBJ2-5, with 11 positions matching TRBD2. The V gene end was trimmed by 6 bases and the J gene end by 4 bases; junction bases not matched to a gene: 4. Germline loops: CDR1 MNHEY, CDR2 SMNVEV (reference sequence). This CDR3 spans 14 amino acids. The CDR3 nucleotides read TGTGCCAGCAGCAATCTAGCGGGAGGAGAGACCCAGTACTTC. It yields the protein CASSNLAGGETQYF.

This clonotype was found a few times. V usage is TRBV20-1 and J usage is TRBJ2-2; D tentatively reads TRBD1 or TRBD2 (5 bases each). Germline values: CDR1 DFQATT, CDR2 SNEGSKA (reference sequence). The CDR3 is 14 residues long. The V and J ends lost 6 bases and 4 bases respectively, with 15 bases between them. In nucleotides, the CDR3 is TGCAGTGCCCCAGTAGACAGCGGCACCGGGGAGCTGTTTTTT. Residues: CSAPVDSGTGELFF.

The chain combines TRBV7-9 with TRBJ2-7; no clear D gene. Looked up from germline, CDR1 is SEHNR and CDR2 is FQNEAQ (reference sequence). There are 15 residues in the CDR3. Trimming removed 5 bases from V and 3 bases from J, with 17 bases in between. CDR3 residues: CASSATPVPGYEQYF. The DNA of the CDR3 is TGTGCCAGCAGCGCGACCCCTGTTCCTGGCTACGAGCAGTACTTC. The entire variable domain, with the rest obtained from reference TRBV7-9 and TRBJ2-7, is as follows: DTGVSQNPRHKITKRGQNVTFRCDPISEHNRLYWYRQTLGQGPEFLTYFQNEAQLEKSRLLSDRFSAERPKGSFSTLEIQRTEQGDSAMYLCASSATPVPGYEQYFGPGTRLTVT.

V gene TRBV7-3 combines with J gene TRBJ2-1, with D unclear. The CDR3 totals 14 residues. Trimming stripped 1 base from V and 4 bases from J, with 8 bases between. Germline V CDR1 and CDR2: SGHTA, FQGTGA. This CDR3 is CASSLMPAYNEQFF. The CDR3 DNA sequence: TGTGCCAGCAGCTTAATGCCAGCTTACAATGAGCAGTTCTTC.

The V call is TRBV19, the J call TRBJ2-3, with a possible D match to TRBD2 (6 bases). There are 16 residues in the CDR3. V shed 6 bases and J shed 1 base, with 17 bases lying between them. The germline gives CDR1 LNHDA, CDR2 SQIVND (reference sequence). The CDR3 spells CASSMTGGRGTDTQYF. CDR3 nucleotides: TGTGCCAGTAGCATGACCGGGGGTAGAGGCACAGATACGCAGTATTTT.

This rearrangement joins TRBV20-1 to TRBJ1-1, with a tentative D call TRBD1 (6 bases). The V gene lost 5 bases and the J gene lost 3 bases, with 16 bases spanning the gap. The germline gives CDR1 DFQATT, CDR2 SNEGSKA (reference sequence). The CDR3 has 14 amino acids. CDR3 sequence: CSAPRSGGHTEAFF. As DNA, the CDR3 is TGCAGTGCTCCCAGGTCGGGGGGCCACACTGAAGCTTTCTTT.

V is TRBV7-8 and J is TRBJ1-4, with 8 bases matching TRBD1. Germline V gene sequence: CDR1 SGHVS, CDR2 FQNEAQ. The CDR3 loop spans 16 amino acids. After removal of 5 bases from V and 7 bases from J, the junction contained 12 bases not matched to a gene. CDR3 coding DNA: TGTGCCAGCAGCCCCCCAATATGGACAGGGTTTGAAAAACTGTTTTTT. Its protein product is CASSPPIWTGFEKLFF.

There are a few counts of this clonotype. This rearrangement joins TRBV7-9 to TRBJ2-5, with 7 nucleotides matching TRBD1. CDR1 is SEHNR and CDR2 is FQNEAQ in the germline V gene (reference sequence). V lost 4 bases and J lost 2; bases outside the gene matches: 7. The CDR3 spans 15 residues. CDR3 loop: CASSSRDSFQETQYF. The CDR3 nucleotides are TGTGCCAGCAGCTCCCGGGACAGTTTTCAAGAGACCCAGTACTTC.

The V and J genes are TRBV7-2 and TRBJ2-5; D is possibly TRBD1 or TRBD2 (5 bases each). The CDR3 runs to 15 residues. Germline V lookup: CDR1 SGHTA, CDR2 FQGNSA. The germline V and J ends were trimmed by 5 bases and 3 bases, with 16 bases remaining between them. The DNA for the CDR3 is TGTGCCAGCAGCAACCAATGGGACGGAGAAGAGACCCAGTACTTC. It codes for CASSNQWDGEETQYF.

This chain connects TRBV12-3 or TRBV12-4 to TRBJ2-1, with 10 nucleotides matching TRBD2. The junction had 14 bases not matched to a gene; V was cut back by 6 bases and J by 9 bases. CDR3 size: 16 residues. CDR3 protein: CASRPISGRPVVEQFF. DNA of the CDR3: TGTGCCAGCAGGCCGATTAGCGGGAGGCCCGTTGTTGAGCAGTTCTTC.

The chain carries TRBV29-1 and TRBJ2-3; D unresolved. CDR1 is SQVTM, CDR2 ANQGSEA, per germline. The CDR3 is made up of 13 amino acids. V dropped 2 bases and J dropped 3 bases, with 9 bases sitting between them. CDR3 in amino acids: CSVELSLTDTQYF. Here the CDR3 DNA reads TGCAGCGTTGAATTGTCTCTGACAGATACGCAGTATTTT.